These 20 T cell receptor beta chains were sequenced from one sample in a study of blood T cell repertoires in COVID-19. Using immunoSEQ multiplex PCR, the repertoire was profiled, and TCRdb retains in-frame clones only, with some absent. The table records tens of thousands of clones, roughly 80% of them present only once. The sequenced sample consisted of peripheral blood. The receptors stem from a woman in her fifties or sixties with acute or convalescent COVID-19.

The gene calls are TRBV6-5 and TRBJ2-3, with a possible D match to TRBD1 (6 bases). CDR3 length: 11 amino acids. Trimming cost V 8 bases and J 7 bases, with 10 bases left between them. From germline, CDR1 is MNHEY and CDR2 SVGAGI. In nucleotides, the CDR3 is TGTGCCAGCGGGGGCGGGTATACGCAGTATTTT. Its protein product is CASGGGYTQYF.

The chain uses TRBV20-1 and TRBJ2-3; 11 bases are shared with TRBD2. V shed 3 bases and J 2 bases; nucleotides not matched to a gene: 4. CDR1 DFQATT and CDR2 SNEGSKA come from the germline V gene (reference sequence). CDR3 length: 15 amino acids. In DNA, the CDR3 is TGCAGTGCTAGTTCGACTAGCGGGGTCACAGATACGCAGTATTTT. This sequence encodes CSASSTSGVTDTQYF.

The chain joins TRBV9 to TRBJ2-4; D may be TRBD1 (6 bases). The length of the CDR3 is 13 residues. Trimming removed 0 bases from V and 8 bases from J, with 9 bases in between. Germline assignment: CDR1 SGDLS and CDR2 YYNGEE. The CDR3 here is CASSVDRQDIQYF. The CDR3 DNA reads TGTGCCAGCAGCGTAGACCGACAGGACATTCAGTACTTC.

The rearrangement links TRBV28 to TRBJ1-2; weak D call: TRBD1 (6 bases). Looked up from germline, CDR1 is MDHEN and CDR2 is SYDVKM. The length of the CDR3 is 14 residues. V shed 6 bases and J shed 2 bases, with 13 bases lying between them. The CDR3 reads CASRSDSENYGYTF. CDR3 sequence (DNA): TGTGCCAGCAGATCGGACAGCGAGAACTATGGCTACACCTTC.

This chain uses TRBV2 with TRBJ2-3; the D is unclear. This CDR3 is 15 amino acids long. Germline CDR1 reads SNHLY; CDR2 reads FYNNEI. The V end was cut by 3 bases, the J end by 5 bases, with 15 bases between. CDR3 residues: CASSDGSIQRDTQYF. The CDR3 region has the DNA TGTGCCAGCAGTGATGGAAGCATCCAGCGAGATACGCAGTATTTT.

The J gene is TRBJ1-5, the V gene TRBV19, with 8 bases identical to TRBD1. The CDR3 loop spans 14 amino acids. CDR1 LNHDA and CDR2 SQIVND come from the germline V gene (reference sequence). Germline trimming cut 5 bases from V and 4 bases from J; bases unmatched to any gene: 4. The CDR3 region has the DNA TGTGCCAGTAGTGACAGGGGTCCAAATCAGCCCCAGCATTTT. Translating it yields CASSDRGPNQPQHF.

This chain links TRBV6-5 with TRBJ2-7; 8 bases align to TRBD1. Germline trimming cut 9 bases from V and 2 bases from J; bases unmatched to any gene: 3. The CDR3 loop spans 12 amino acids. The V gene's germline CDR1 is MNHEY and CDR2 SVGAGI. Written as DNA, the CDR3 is TGTGCCAGTAACAGGGGGGCCTACGAGCAGTACTTC. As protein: CASNRGAYEQYF.

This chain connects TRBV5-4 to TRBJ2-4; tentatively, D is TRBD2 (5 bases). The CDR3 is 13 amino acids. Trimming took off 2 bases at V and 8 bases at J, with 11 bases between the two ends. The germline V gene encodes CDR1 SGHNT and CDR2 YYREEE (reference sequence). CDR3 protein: CASSFSGIDIQYF. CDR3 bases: TGTGCCAGCAGCTTCAGCGGAATTGACATTCAGTACTTC.

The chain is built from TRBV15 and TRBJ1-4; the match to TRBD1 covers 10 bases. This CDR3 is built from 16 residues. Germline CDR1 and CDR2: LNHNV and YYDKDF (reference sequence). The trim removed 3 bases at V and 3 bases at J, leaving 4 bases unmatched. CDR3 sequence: CATSRGTGDSNEKLFF. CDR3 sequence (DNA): TGTGCCACCAGCAGGGGGACAGGGGATTCTAATGAAAAACTGTTTTTT.

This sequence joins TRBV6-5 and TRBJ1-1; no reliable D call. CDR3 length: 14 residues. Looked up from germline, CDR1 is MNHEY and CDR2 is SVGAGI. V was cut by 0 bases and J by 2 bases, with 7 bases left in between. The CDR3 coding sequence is TGTGCCAGCAGTTACTCGGGCAGAAACACTGAAGCTTTCTTT. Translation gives CASSYSGRNTEAFF.

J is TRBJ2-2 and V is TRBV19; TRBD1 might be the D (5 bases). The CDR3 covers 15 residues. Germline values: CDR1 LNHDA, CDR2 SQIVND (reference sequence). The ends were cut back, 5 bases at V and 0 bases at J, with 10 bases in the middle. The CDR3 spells CASSPRTTNTGELFF. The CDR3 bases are TGTGCCAGTAGTCCACGGACAACGAACACCGGGGAGCTGTTTTTT.

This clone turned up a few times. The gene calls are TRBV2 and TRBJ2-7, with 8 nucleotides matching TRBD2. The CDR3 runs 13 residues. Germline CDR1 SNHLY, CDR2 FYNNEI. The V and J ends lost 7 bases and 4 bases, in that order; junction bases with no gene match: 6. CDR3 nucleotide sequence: TGTGCCAGCACCTTCCCGGGAGGGTACGAGCAGTACTTC. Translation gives CASTFPGGYEQYF.

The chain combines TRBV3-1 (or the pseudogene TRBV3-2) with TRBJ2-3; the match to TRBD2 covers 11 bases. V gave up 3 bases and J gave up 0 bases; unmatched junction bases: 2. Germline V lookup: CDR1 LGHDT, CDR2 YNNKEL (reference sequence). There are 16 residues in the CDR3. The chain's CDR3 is CASSQRLAGSTDTQYF. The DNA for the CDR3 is TGTGCCAGCAGCCAGCGACTAGCGGGGAGCACAGATACGCAGTATTTT.

The CDR3 DNA reads as TGTGCCAGCAGCGAATCTACAGGGTTATACGAGCAGTACTTC. Protein product: CASSESTGLYEQYF. The rearrangement joins TRBV7-9 to TRBJ2-7; possibly TRBD1 for D (6 bases). With 5 bases removed from V and 4 bases from J, the gap between germline ends came to 15 bases. Per the germline V gene, CDR1 is SEHNR and CDR2 is FQNEAQ (reference sequence). The CDR3 runs 14 residues.

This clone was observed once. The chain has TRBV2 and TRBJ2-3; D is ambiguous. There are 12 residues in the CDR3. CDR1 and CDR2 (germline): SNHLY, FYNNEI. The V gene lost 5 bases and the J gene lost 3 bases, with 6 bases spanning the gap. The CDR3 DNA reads TGTGCCAGCAGTTCCGGGACAGATACGCAGTATTTT. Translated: CASSSGTDTQYF.

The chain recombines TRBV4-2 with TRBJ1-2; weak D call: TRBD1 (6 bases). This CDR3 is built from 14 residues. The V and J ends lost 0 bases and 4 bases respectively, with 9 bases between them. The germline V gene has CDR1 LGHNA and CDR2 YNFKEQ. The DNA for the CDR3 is TGTGCCAGCAGCCAAGATCGACAGGCCTATGGCTACACCTTC. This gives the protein CASSQDRQAYGYTF.

CDR3 loop: CSVERTYYGYTF. CDR3 coding DNA: TGCAGCGTTGAGCGGACATACTATGGCTACACCTTC. This chain connects TRBV29-1 to TRBJ1-2; maybe TRBD1 (5 bases). The germline gives CDR1 SQVTM, CDR2 ANQGSEA. CDR3 length equals 12 residues. Trimming stripped 3 bases from V and 3 bases from J, with 8 bases between.

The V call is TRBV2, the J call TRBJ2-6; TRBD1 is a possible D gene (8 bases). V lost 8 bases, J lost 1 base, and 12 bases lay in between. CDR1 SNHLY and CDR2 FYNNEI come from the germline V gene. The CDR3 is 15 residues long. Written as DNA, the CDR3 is TGTGCCAGCGGACAGGGAGGGTCTGGGGCCAACGTCCTGACTTTC. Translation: CASGQGGSGANVLTF.

For the CDR3, the DNA is TGTGCCAGCAGCGCAGGACTAGCGGCGTCCTACGAGCAGTACTTC. The encoded protein is CASSAGLAASYEQYF. V gene TRBV9 combines with J gene TRBJ2-7; 10 bases match TRBD2. Germline loops: CDR1 SGDLS, CDR2 YYNGEE. The CDR3 consists of 15 residues. V was clipped by 3 bases and J by 1 base; unmatched bases: 4.

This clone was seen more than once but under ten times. CDR3 bases: TGTGCCACCAGTGGTCGACAGGGGCCCACCTCTCCTTCCAATCAGCCCCAGCATTTT. Translating gives CATSGRQGPTSPSNQPQHF. The chain recombines TRBV24-1 with TRBJ1-5; 8 bases are shared with TRBD1. The germline CDR1 and CDR2 sequences are KGHDR and SFDVKD. CDR3 length: 19 amino acids. The ends lost 5 bases at V and 3 bases at J; junction bases unmatched: 17.